This T cell receptor beta chain was recorded in a study of early T cells in non-severe SARS-CoV-2 infection (dated by TCRdb to the early 2020s). At the level of the whole study: TCR sequencing used bulk RNA from unsorted whole blood, so alpha and beta chains could not be paired.

This clonotype was seen at least ten times. What this receptor recognizes is not known. No base qualities exist here, and no much larger clone lies one base off it. This was a case-control study nested in a cohort of healthcare workers in London, UK, who had nasopharyngeal swab PCR tests and blood samples taken every week. Healthcare workers were enrolled in the week of the UK lockdown, from 23 to 31 March 2020, and were followed every week for up to roughly 15 weeks. Library construction relied on 5' RACE. For sequencing, a NextSeq 500 was employed. Unique molecular identifiers were attached to individual cDNA molecules in the TCR library protocol so that sequencing error and PCR bias could be corrected. Sequencing covered both TCR alpha and beta chains, and within each sample the abundances of alpha and beta sequences were tightly co-correlated. For the original study's pipeline: Decombinator V4 was used to annotate the V gene, J gene and CDR3 of the TCR sequences. Expanded TCRs were defined as changing significantly between any two time points under a Poisson model with p below 0.0001. TCR abundances were normalised to the total number of TCRs sequenced in each sample and reported as counts per million. TRAV1-2 paired with TRAJ12, TRAJ20 or TRAJ33 defined MAIT TCRs, while TRAV10 paired with TRAJ18 defined iNKT TCRs. VDJdb, accessed on 1 November 2021, was searched for TCRs annotated for CMV, EBV and SARS-CoV-2, and TCRs annotated for more than one antigen were excluded. Using fastp trimming at Q25 and MiXCR clonotype assembly, TCRdb reanalyzed the public sequencing data and kept in-frame beta chains. Rows are unified per CDR3 protein, each entry keeping the most common DNA and genes. TCRdb assigned the V and J calls; the authors' analysis was not used. Present in this sample are under 85,000 distinct CDR3 sequences, around 13% of which were seen just once. The top ten clonotypes cover about 1.1% of the sample.

Points the paper makes about the study in general: VDJdb matching was skewed toward anti-spike CD8 responses and likely underestimated virus-specific expansions by missing private and CD4 specificities.

After removal of 5 bases from V and 4 bases from J, the junction retains 11 bases not matched to a gene. CDR1 and CDR2 (SEHNR, FQNEAQ) derive from the germline V gene (reference sequence). The CDR3 numbers 16 residues from cysteine through phenylalanine. Only CDR3 DNA is held: 48 bases, read in frame from base 1. The sequencing input was whole blood. This chain is built from TRBV7-9 and TRBJ2-1; the junction holds 7 bases that match TRBD2. The TCR sequence derives from an adult who was a healthcare worker with PCR-confirmed SARS-CoV-2 infection or an uninfected control (not recorded which). CDR3 sequence: CASSHSGGGSYNEQFF. The DNA sequence is as follows: TGTGCCAGCAGCCACTCTGGGGGGGGATCGTACAATGAGCAGTTCTTC.